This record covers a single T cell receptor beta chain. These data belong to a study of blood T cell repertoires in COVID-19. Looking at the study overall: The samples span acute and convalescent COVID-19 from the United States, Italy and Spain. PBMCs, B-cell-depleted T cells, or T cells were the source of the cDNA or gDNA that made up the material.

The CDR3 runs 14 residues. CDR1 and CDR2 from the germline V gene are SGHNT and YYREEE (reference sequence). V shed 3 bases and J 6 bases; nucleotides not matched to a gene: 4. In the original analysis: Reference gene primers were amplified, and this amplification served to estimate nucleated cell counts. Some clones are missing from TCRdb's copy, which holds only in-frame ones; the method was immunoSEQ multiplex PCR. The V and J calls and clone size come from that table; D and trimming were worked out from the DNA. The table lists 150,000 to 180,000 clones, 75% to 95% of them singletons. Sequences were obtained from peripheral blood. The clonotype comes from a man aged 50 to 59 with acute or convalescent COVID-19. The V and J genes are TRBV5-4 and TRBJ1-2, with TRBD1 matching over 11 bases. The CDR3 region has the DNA TGTGCCAGCAGCTCTTGGACAGGGGGCAATGGCTACACCTTC. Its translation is CASSSWTGGNGYTF.